This entry concerns a single TCR beta chain. The data were taken from a study of control samples from healthy donors and cancer patients. CDR1 and CDR2 (germline): SGHTS, YDEGEE. Trimming took 3 bases from V and 4 from J; bases not matched to a gene: 6. The CDR3 sequence is 15 residues long. Profiling relied on immunoSEQ multiplex PCR, and the TCRdb table lists in-frame clones only, not all of them. The table records under 30,000 clones, 85% of them present only once. The TCR was taken from an older woman with head and neck cancer. The V call is TRBV5-8, the J call TRBJ2-2; TRBD2 agrees at 7 bases. Input material: PBMCs. The CDR3 sequence: CASSWGGRVTGELFF. The CDR3 DNA is TGTGCCAGCAGCTGGGGCGGGAGAGTCACCGGGGAGCTGTTTTTT.